This TCR beta chain was obtained from a study of blood T cell repertoires in COVID-19. Study at large: The samples span acute and convalescent COVID-19 from the United States, Italy and Spain. T cells, B-cell-depleted T cells, or PBMCs provided the cDNA or gDNA that served as material.

This CDR3 is built from 15 residues. V gave up 3 bases and J gave up 7 bases, with 14 bases separating them. Germline CDR1 reads SGDLS; CDR2 reads YYNGEE. In the study's own analysis: Counts of nucleated cells, estimated from reference gene primer amplification, were obtained. Libraries were prepared by immunoSEQ multiplex PCR; TCRdb keeps only in-frame clonotypes and omits some of them. D and trimming were read from the DNA, whereas the V and J calls and clone size are those reported in that table. The table records 150,000 to 200,000 clones, over 60% of them present only once. The sample consisted of peripheral blood. The chain couples TRBV9 to TRBJ1-6; D is undetermined. This TCR came from a man between 60 and 75 years old with acute or convalescent COVID-19. CDR3 sequence (DNA): TGTGCCAGCAGCGCCGGAGATCCCATCAATTCACCCCTCCACTTT. This codes for CASSAGDPINSPLHF. Supplemented by reference TRBV9 and TRBJ1-6, the full variable domain reads DSGVTQTPKHLITATGQRVTLRCSPRSGDLSVYWYQQSLDQGLQFLIQYYNGEERAKGNILERFSAQQFPDLHSELNLSSLELGDSALYFCASSAGDPINSPLHFGNGTRLTVT.